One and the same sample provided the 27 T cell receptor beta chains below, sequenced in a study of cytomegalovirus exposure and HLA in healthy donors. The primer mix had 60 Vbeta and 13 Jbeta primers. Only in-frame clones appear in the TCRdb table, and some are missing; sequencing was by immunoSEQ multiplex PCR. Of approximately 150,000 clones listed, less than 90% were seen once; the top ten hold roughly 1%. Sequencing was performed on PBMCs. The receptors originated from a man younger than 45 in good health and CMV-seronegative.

The CDR3: CASKLDTPYEQYF. DNA of the CDR3: TGTGCCAGCAAGTTGGACACCCCCTACGAGCAGTACTTC. V is TRBV6-1 and J is TRBJ2-7, with TRBD1 as a possible D gene (5 bases). CDR3 size: 13 residues. From germline, CDR1 is MNHNS and CDR2 SASEGT. The ends were cut back, 7 bases at V and 2 bases at J, with 12 bases in the middle.

CDR3 coding DNA: TGTGCCAGCAGCGGGACAGGCACAGATACGCAGTATTTT. Translation gives CASSGTGTDTQYF. The chain employs TRBV6-1 and TRBJ2-3; TRBD1 matches at 7 bases. CDR1 and CDR2 from the germline V gene are MNHNS and SASEGT. The CDR3 consists of 13 residues. Trimming removed 6 bases from V and 1 base from J; junction bases left unmatched: 1.

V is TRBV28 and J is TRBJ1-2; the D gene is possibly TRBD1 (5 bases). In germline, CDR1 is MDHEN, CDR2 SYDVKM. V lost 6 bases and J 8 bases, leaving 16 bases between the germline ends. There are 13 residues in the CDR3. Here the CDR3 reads CASRAFAKGGYTF. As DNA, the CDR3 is TGTGCCAGCAGGGCCTTCGCTAAGGGGGGCTACACCTTC.

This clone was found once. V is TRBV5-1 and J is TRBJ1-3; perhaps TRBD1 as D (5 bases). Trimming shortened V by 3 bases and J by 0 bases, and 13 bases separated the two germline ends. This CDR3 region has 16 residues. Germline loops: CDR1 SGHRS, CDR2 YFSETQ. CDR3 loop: CASSSTDSTSGNTIYF. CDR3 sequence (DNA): TGCGCCAGCAGCTCCACTGACAGTACCTCTGGAAACACCATATATTTT. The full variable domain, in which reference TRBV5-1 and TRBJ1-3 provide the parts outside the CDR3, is KAGVTQTPRYLIKTRGQQVTLSCSPISGHRSVSWYQQTPGQGLQFLFEYFSETQRNKGNFPGRFSGRQFSNSRSEMNVSTLELGDSALYLCASSSTDSTSGNTIYFGEGSWLTVV.

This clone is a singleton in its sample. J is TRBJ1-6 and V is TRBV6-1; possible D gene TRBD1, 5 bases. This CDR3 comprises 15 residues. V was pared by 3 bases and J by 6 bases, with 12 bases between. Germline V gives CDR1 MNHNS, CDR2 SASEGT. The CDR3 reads CASSEVSGRNSPLHF. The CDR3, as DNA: TGTGCCAGCAGTGAGGTTTCAGGGCGTAATTCACCCCTCCACTTT.

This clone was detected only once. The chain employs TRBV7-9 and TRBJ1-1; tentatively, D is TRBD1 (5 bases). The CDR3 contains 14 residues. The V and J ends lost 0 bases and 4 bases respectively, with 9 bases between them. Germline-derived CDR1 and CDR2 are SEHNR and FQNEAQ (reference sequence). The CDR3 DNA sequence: TGTGCCAGCAGCTTAGCGACAGCGGGCACTGAAGCTTTCTTT. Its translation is CASSLATAGTEAFF.

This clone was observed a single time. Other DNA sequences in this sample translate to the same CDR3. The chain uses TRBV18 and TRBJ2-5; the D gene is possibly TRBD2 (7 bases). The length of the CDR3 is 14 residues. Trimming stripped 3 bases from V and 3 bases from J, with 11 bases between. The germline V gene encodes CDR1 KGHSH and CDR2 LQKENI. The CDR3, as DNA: TGTGCCAGCTCACCGGGAGGGGGAAAAGAGACCCAGTACTTC. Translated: CASSPGGGKETQYF.

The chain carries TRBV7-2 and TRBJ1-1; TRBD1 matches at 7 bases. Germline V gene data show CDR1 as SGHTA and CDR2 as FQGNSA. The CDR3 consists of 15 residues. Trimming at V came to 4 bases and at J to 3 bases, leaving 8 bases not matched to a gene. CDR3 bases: TGTGCCAGCAGCTCCCAAGGACAGGCCTACACTGAAGCTTTCTTT. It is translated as CASSSQGQAYTEAFF.

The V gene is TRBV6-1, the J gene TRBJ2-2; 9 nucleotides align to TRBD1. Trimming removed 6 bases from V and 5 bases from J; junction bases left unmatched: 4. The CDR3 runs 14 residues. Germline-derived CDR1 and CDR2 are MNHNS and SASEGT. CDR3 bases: TGTGCCAGCAGGGTACAGGGGGCTACCGGGGAGCTGTTTTTT. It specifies CASRVQGATGELFF.

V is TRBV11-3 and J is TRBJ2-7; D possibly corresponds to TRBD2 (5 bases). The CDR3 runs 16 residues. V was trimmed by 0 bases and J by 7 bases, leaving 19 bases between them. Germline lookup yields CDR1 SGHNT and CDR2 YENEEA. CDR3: CASSLDFRGSYWEQYF. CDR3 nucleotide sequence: TGTGCCAGCAGCTTAGATTTTCGAGGGTCCTACTGGGAGCAGTACTTC.

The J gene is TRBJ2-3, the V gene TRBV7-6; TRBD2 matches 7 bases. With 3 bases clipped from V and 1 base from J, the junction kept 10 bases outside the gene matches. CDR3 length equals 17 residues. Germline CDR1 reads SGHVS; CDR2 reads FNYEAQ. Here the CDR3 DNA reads TGTGCCAGCAGCTTGGGAGTTGGGAGGGGCCGCACAGATACGCAGTATTTT. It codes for CASSLGVGRGRTDTQYF.

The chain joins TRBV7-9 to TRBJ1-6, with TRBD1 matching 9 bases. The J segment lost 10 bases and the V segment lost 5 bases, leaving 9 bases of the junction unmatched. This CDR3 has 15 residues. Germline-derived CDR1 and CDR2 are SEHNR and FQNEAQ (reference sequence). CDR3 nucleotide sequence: TGTGCCAGCAGCGACCGGGACAGGGTGGGATCACCCCTCCACTTT. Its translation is CASSDRDRVGSPLHF. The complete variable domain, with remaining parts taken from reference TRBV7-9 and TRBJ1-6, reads DTGVSQNPRHKITKRGQNVTFRCDPISEHNRLYWYRQTLGQGPEFLTYFQNEAQLEKSRLLSDRFSAERPKGSFSTLEIQRTEQGDSAMYLCASSDRDRVGSPLHFGNGTRLTVT.

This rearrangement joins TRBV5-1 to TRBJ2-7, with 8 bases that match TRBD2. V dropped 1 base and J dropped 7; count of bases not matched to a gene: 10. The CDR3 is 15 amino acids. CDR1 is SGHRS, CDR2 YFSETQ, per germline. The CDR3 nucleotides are TGCGCCAGCAGCTTGAGCGGGAGCACCGGTGTAGAGCAGTACTTC. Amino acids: CASSLSGSTGVEQYF.

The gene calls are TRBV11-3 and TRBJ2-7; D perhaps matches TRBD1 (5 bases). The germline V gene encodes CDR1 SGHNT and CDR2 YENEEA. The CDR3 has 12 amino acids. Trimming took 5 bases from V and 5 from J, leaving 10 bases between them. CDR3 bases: TGTGCCAGCAGCCGAAGGGGCGACGAGCAGTACTTC. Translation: CASSRRGDEQYF.

DNA for the CDR3: TGTGCCAGCAGCTTAGAGTCGGCGGGGAGGGTAGATACGCAGTATTTT. Amino acids: CASSLESAGRVDTQYF. The chain couples TRBV7-9 to TRBJ2-3; TRBD2 matches at 7 bases. Germline V CDR1 and CDR2: SEHNR, FQNEAQ (reference sequence). J gave up 5 bases and V 1 base, and 9 bases lay outside the gene matches. This CDR3 spans 16 amino acids.

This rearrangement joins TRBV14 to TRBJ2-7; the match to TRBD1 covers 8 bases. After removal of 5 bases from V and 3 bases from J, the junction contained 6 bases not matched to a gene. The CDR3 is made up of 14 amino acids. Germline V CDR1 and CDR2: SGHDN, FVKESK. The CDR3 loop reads CASSYGQGDYEQYF. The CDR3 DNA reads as TGTGCCAGCAGCTACGGACAGGGAGACTACGAGCAGTACTTC.

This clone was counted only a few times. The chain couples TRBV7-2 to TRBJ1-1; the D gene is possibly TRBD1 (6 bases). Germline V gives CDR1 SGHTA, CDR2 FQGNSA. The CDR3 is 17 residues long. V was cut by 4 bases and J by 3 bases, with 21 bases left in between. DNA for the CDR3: TGTGCCAGCAGCTCTCGGACAGCCGGCCTAAATTACACTGAAGCTTTCTTT. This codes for CASSSRTAGLNYTEAFF. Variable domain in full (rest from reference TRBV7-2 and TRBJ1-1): GAGVSQSPSNKVTEKGKDVELRCDPISGHTALYWYRQSLGQGLEFLIYFQGNSAPDKSGLPSDRFSAERTGGSVSTLTIQRTQQEDSAVYLCASSSRTAGLNYTEAFFGQGTRLTVV.

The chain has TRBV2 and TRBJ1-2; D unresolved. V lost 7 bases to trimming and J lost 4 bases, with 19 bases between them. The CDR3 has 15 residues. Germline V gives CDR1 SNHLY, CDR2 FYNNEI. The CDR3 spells CASTDPYPASYGYTF. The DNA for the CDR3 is TGTGCCAGCACTGACCCGTACCCCGCTAGCTATGGCTACACCTTC.

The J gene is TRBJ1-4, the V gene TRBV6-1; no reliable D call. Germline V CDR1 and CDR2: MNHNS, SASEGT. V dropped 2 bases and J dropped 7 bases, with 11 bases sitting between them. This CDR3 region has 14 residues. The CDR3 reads CASSEKGSGEKLFF. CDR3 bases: TGTGCCAGCAGTGAAAAAGGGAGTGGTGAAAAACTGTTTTTT.

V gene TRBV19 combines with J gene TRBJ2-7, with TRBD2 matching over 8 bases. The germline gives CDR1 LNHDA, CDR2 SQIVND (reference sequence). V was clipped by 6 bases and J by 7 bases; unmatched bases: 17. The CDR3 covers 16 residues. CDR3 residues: CASRITAATSVKEQYF. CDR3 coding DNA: TGTGCCAGTAGGATCACCGCCGCGACTAGCGTGAAAGAGCAGTACTTC.

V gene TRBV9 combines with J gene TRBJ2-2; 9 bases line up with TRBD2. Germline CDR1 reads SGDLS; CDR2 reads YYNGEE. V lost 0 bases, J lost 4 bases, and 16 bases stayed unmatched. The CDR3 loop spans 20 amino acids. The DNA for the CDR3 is TGTGCCAGCAGCGTAGCTACCTGGGGGCTAGCGGGGCGGGGCACCGGGGAGCTGTTTTTT. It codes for CASSVATWGLAGRGTGELFF.

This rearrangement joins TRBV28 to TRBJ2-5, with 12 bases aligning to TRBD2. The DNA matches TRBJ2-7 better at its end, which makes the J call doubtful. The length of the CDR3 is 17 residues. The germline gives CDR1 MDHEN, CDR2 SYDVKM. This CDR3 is CASSPGLAGYGSYEQYF. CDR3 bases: TGTGCCAGCAGCCCGGGACTAGCGGGTTACGGCTCCTACGAGCAGTACTTC.

The CDR3: CASSFGAGVTGKANSPLHF. The CDR3 nucleotides are TGTGCCAGCAGCTTCGGCGCTGGCGTAACAGGGAAGGCAAATTCACCCCTCCACTTT. The V and J genes are TRBV7-8 and TRBJ1-6; the D gene is possibly TRBD1 (6 bases). Between the trimmed V and J ends, which lost 3 bases and 7 bases, there was a span of 25 bases. Germline assignment: CDR1 SGHVS and CDR2 FQNEAQ. The CDR3 totals 19 residues.

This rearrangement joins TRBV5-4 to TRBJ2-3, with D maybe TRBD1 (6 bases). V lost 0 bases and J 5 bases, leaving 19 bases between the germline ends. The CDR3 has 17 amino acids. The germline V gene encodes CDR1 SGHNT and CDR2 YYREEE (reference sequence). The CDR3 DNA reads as TGTGCCAGCAGCTTGGTACCGAGCAGGGTAGGGGGAGATACGCAGTATTTT. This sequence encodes CASSLVPSRVGGDTQYF.

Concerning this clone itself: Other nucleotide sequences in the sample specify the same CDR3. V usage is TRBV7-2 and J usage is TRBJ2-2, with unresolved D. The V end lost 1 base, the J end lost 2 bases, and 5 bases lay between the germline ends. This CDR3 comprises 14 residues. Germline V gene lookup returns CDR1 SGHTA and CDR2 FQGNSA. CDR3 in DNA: TGTGCCAGCAGCTTAGGACTTAACACCGGGGAGCTGTTTTTT. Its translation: CASSLGLNTGELFF. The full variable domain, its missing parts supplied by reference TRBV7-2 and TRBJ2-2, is GAGVSQSPSNKVTEKGKDVELRCDPISGHTALYWYRQSLGQGLEFLIYFQGNSAPDKSGLPSDRFSAERTGGSVSTLTIQRTQQEDSAVYLCASSLGLNTGELFFGEGSRLTVL.

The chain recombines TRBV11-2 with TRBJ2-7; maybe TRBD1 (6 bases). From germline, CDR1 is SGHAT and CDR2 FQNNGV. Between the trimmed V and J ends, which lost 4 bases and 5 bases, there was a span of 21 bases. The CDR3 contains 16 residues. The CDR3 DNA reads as TGTGCCAGCAGCTACCACCCCCTACTGGGGGCCAACGAGCAGTACTTC. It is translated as CASSYHPLLGANEQYF.

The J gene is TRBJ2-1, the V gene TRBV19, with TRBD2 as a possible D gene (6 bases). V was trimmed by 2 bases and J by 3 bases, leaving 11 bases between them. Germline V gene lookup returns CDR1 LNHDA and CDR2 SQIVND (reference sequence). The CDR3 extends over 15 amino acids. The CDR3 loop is CASSIPEGLYNEQFF. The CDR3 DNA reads TGTGCCAGTAGTATACCGGAGGGGCTCTACAATGAGCAGTTCTTC.